The 7 T cell receptor beta chains given below trace back to one sample, sequenced in a study of cytomegalovirus exposure and HLA in healthy donors. The PCR had 60 Vbeta and 13 Jbeta primers. The repertoire was sequenced with immunoSEQ multiplex PCR; TCRdb's copy has only in-frame clones and lacks some. The data show approximately 150,000 clones, around 88% seen once. The sample comprised PBMCs. The source is a woman aged 25 to 39 in good health and CMV-seronegative.

V usage is TRBV6-5 and J usage is TRBJ1-1; D remains unclear. The CDR3 runs to 12 residues. Germline-derived CDR1 and CDR2 are MNHEY and SVGAGI. V gave up 3 bases and J gave up 8 bases, with 10 bases separating them. As DNA, the CDR3 is TGTGCCAGCAGTTATCGAGGCGCGGAAGCTTTCTTT. It codes for CASSYRGAEAFF.

This chain connects TRBV6-1 to TRBJ1-6, with D hard to call. Germline V gives CDR1 MNHNS, CDR2 SASEGT. CDR3 length: 13 residues. V was pared by 7 bases and J by 9 bases, with 13 bases between. The CDR3 DNA sequence: TGTGCCAGCACACATACAAGTGCTTCACCCCTCCACTTT. Its protein is CASTHTSASPLHF.

V usage is TRBV28 and J usage is TRBJ2-3; 13 bases agree with TRBD2. V lost 6 bases, J lost 3 bases, and 3 bases stayed unmatched. Per the germline V gene, CDR1 is MDHEN and CDR2 is SYDVKM. This CDR3 spans 15 amino acids. DNA of the CDR3: TGTGCCAGCAGAACACTAGCGGGAGGGACAGATACGCAGTATTTT. This codes for CASRTLAGGTDTQYF.

The chain uses TRBV2 and TRBJ2-1; TRBD1 agrees at 9 bases. Looked up from germline, CDR1 is SNHLY and CDR2 is FYNNEI. V shed 4 bases and J 6 bases; nucleotides not matched to a gene: 4. CDR3 length: 14 amino acids. CDR3 sequence reads: CASSVGQGPNEQFF. The CDR3 region has the DNA TGTGCCAGCAGTGTGGGACAGGGCCCCAATGAGCAGTTCTTC.

The V gene is TRBV18, the J gene TRBJ1-2; possibly TRBD1 for D (6 bases). With 4 bases removed from V and 2 bases from J, the gap between germline ends came to 11 bases. Germline V gene data show CDR1 as KGHSH and CDR2 as LQKENI. The CDR3 totals 14 residues. CDR3 coding DNA: TGTGCCAGCTCACGGGAAGGGGGAAACTATGGCTACACCTTC. Translated: CASSREGGNYGYTF.

CDR3 loop: CASSDTRAESQHF. The CDR3, as DNA: TGTGCCAGTAGTGATACTAGGGCAGAGTCCCAGCATTTT. The rearrangement uses TRBV19 and TRBJ1-5; the D is unclear. V shed 5 bases and J shed 11 bases, with 16 bases lying between them. The CDR3 has 13 amino acids. Germline values: CDR1 LNHDA, CDR2 SQIVND (reference sequence).

The chain combines TRBV7-2 with TRBJ1-2, with 9 bases matching TRBD1. The J segment lost 8 bases and the V segment lost 6 bases, leaving 10 bases of the junction unmatched. The length of the CDR3 is 14 residues. Germline assignment: CDR1 SGHTA and CDR2 FQGNSA. The CDR3 nucleotides read TGTGCCAGCAGAGAGGACAGGGGATGGCAGGGCTACACCTTC. Encoded protein: CASREDRGWQGYTF.